Sequencing of this TCR beta chain was carried out in a study of blood T cell repertoires in COVID-19. As for the study in general: Acute and convalescent COVID-19 specimens originated in the United States, Italy and Spain. T cells, B-cell-depleted T cells, or PBMCs supplied cDNA or gDNA.

This clone was recorded at least ten times. Germline V gives CDR1 SGHAT, CDR2 FQNNGV. V dropped 0 bases and J dropped 6 bases, with 8 bases sitting between them. The CDR3 sequence is 13 residues long. Repertoires were generated with immunoSEQ multiplex PCR, while TCRdb's copy carries only in-frame clones and drops some. This sample yields about 200,000 clones, of which around 83% are seen a single time; about 5% belongs to the top ten. This TCR derives from a woman aged 80 or over with acute or convalescent COVID-19. Sequenced material: peripheral blood. V is TRBV11-2 and J is TRBJ1-2; D may be TRBD1 (6 bases). The CDR3 here is CASSLDRDNGYTF. The CDR3 DNA is TGTGCCAGCAGCTTAGACAGGGACAATGGCTACACCTTC.